The clone carrying this TCR beta chain has just a few counts. Its antigen is currently unknown. Attachment of unique molecular identifiers to individual cDNA molecules was performed. TCRdb passed the 5' RACE reads through MiXCR, listing each CDR3 protein once. The data contain about 88,000 distinct CDR3 sequences, approximately 15% of them singletons. CDR3 size: 13 residues. Germline CDR1 and CDR2: SGDLS and YYNGEE. V lost 1 base to trimming and J lost 10 bases; unmatched junction nucleotides: 2. The sample originates from a study of early T cells in non-severe SARS-CoV-2 infection. Study-wide context: Bulk RNA from unsorted whole blood was sequenced; chains were unpaired.

Study-wide findings and caveats: VDJdb-based annotation leaned toward anti-spike CD8 responses and missed private and CD4 specificities.

The chain couples TRBV9 to TRBJ1-6, with TRBD1 matching 7 bases. Input material: whole blood. This sequence originates from an adult who was a healthcare worker with PCR-confirmed SARS-CoV-2 infection or an uninfected control (not recorded which). CDR3 in DNA: TGTGCCAGCAGCGTACAGGACAGGTCACCCCTCCACTTT. Protein: CASSVQDRSPLHF.